Each of the 18 T cell receptor beta chains below was sequenced from the same sample in a study of monozygotic twins with inflammatory bowel disease. One entry per CDR3 protein, without DNA, is what TCRdb gives after re-calling the 5' RACE reads. In all, the sample yields around 100,000 distinct CDR3 sequences. Specimen: blood. These receptors were obtained from a human donor with ulcerative colitis or Crohn's disease, or a healthy co-twin of an affected twin (not recorded which).

The genes are TRBV5-1 and TRBJ2-1. CDR1 and CDR2 from the germline V gene are SGHRS and YFSETQ. The CDR3 covers 16 residues. The CDR3 spells CASRPRSDLSYNEQFF.

J is TRBJ2-6 and V is TRBV12-3 or TRBV12-4. The CDR3 has 17 residues. CDR3 sequence: CASSPGLGNSGANVLTF.

The rearrangement links TRBV5-1 to TRBJ1-4. CDR1 is SGHRS, CDR2 YFSETQ, per germline. This CDR3 has 16 residues. The CDR3 spells CASSLDGVTVSEKLFF.

This chain joins TRBV19 and TRBJ1-1. CDR3 length: 13 amino acids. Germline CDR1 LNHDA, CDR2 SQIVND (reference sequence). CDR3 sequence: CASSFLVNTEAFF.

The V gene is TRBV28, the J gene TRBJ1-5; TCRdb's D call of TRBD1 is untestable without DNA. The CDR3 has 16 residues. Germline assignment: CDR1 MDHEN and CDR2 SYDVKM. The CDR3 loop is CASSLARAYSNQPQHF.

V gene TRBV7-2 combines with J gene TRBJ2-7; as DNA is missing, the TRBD1 call by TCRdb cannot be tested. Germline CDR1 is SGHTA and CDR2 is FQGNSA. There are 13 residues in the CDR3. Here the CDR3 reads CASSLGIGGEQYF.

This sequence joins TRBV5-4 and TRBJ1-5. Looked up from germline, CDR1 is SGHNT and CDR2 is YYREEE (reference sequence). The CDR3 is 13 amino acids. CDR3 loop: CASSLDAGQPQHF.

J is TRBJ1-3 and V is TRBV12-3 or TRBV12-4. The CDR3 spans 13 residues. CDR3: CASRGSSGNTIYF.

The V gene is TRBV11-2, the J gene TRBJ2-2. Germline lookup yields CDR1 SGHAT and CDR2 FQNNGV. The CDR3 is 17 residues long. Here the CDR3 reads CASSLKFSSSNTGELFF.

The V gene is TRBV5-1, the J gene TRBJ2-7; TCRdb picks TRBD1, but there is no DNA to check that call. The CDR3 runs to 14 residues. Germline V gives CDR1 SGHRS, CDR2 YFSETQ. CDR3 amino acids: CASSLGQGAQEQYF. Drawing the rest from reference TRBV5-1 and TRBJ2-7, the complete variable domain is KAGVTQTPRYLIKTRGQQVTLSCSPISGHRSVSWYQQTPGQGLQFLFEYFSETQRNKGNFPGRFSGRQFSNSRSEMNVSTLELGDSALYLCASSLGQGAQEQYFGPGTRLTVT.

The genes are TRBV12-3 or TRBV12-4 and TRBJ2-5. This CDR3 is 13 amino acids long. The CDR3 sequence: CASSSVNQETQYF.

The chain couples TRBV20-1 to TRBJ1-2; the D call of TRBD1 rests on TCRdb alone, since no DNA is present to check it. Germline loops: CDR1 DFQATT, CDR2 SNEGSKA (reference sequence). The CDR3 has 13 amino acids. The CDR3 sequence: CSANPGQGAGYTF.

V usage is TRBV30 and J usage is TRBJ2-1. Germline V lookup: CDR1 GTSNPN, CDR2 SVGIG (reference sequence). CDR3 length: 13 amino acids. CDR3 residues: CAWSVTALGEQFF.

The V call is TRBV9, the J call TRBJ2-1; TCRdb calls TRBD2, which cannot be checked without DNA. The V gene's germline CDR1 is SGDLS and CDR2 YYNGEE. The CDR3 has 15 residues. CDR3: CASSAGLAGVNEQFF.

J is TRBJ1-1 and V is TRBV7-2. The CDR3 is made up of 14 amino acids. CDR1 is SGHTA and CDR2 is FQGNSA in the germline V gene. The CDR3 reads CASSLGMLNTEAFF.

The V and J genes are TRBV20-1 and TRBJ2-7; as DNA is missing, the TRBD1 call by TCRdb cannot be tested. The CDR3 covers 14 residues. The germline V gene encodes CDR1 DFQATT and CDR2 SNEGSKA (reference sequence). CDR3 protein: CSAPQTGVPYEQYF.

The chain is built from TRBV27 and TRBJ1-5; the TRBD1 assignment by TCRdb is unverifiable without DNA. The germline CDR1 and CDR2 sequences are MNHEY and SMNVEV (reference sequence). The CDR3 is 13 residues long. CDR3 sequence reads: CASRTGGNQPQHF.

The rearrangement uses TRBV6-5 and TRBJ2-5; the TRBD1 assignment by TCRdb is unverifiable without DNA. Germline V lookup: CDR1 MNHEY, CDR2 SVGAGI. The CDR3 is made up of 13 amino acids. CDR3 sequence reads: CASSSGQGGTQYF.